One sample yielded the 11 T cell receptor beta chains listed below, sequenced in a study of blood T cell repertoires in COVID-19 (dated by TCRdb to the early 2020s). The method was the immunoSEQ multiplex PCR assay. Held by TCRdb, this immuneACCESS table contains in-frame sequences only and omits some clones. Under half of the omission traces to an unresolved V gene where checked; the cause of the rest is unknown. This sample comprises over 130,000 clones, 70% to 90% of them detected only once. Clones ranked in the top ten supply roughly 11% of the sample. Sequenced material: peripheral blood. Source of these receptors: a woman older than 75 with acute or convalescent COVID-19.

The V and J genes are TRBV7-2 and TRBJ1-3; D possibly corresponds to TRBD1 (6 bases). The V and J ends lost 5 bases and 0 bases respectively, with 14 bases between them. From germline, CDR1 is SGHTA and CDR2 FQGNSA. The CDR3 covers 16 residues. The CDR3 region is CASSLDRTYSGNTIYF. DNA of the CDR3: TGTGCCAGCAGCCTCGACAGGACGTACTCTGGAAACACCATATATTTT.

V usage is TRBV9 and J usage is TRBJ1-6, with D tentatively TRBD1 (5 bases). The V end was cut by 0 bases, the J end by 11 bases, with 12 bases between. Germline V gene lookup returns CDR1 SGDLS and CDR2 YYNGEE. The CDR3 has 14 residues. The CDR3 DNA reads TGTGCCAGCAGCGTAGCCGACAGCAAGACACCCCTCCACTTT. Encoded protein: CASSVADSKTPLHF. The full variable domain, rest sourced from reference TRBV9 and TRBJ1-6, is DSGVTQTPKHLITATGQRVTLRCSPRSGDLSVYWYQQSLDQGLQFLIQYYNGEERAKGNILERFSAQQFPDLHSELNLSSLELGDSALYFCASSVADSKTPLHFGNGTRLTVT.

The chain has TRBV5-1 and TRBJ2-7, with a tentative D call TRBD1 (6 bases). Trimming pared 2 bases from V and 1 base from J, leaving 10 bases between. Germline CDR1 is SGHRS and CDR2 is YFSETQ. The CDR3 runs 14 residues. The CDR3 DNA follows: TGCGCCAGCAGCTTAACCGGACAGTCCTACGAGCAGTACTTC. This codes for CASSLTGQSYEQYF.

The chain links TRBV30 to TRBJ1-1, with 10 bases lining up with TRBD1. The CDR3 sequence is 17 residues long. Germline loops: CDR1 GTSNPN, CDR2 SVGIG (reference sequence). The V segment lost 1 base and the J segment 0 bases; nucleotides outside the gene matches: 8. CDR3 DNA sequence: TGTGCCTGGAGTGGGGGGACAGGGGCTGTCATGAACACTGAAGCTTTCTTT. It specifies CAWSGGTGAVMNTEAFF.

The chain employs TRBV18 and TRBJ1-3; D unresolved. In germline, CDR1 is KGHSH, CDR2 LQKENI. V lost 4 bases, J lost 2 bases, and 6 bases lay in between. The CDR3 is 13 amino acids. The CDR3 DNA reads TGTGCCAGCTCACGAGGGACTGGAAACACCATATATTTT. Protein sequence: CASSRGTGNTIYF.

The CDR3 region has the DNA TGTGCCACCAGCAGTGGCAGCGGACAGGGGCCGATTCAGCCCCAGCATTTT. Its translation: CATSSGSGQGPIQPQHF. The chain joins TRBV15 to TRBJ1-5, with TRBD1 identical over 9 bases. Looked up from germline, CDR1 is LNHNV and CDR2 is YYDKDF (reference sequence). The length of the CDR3 is 17 residues. V trimming: 3 bases; J trimming: 6 bases; junction bases outside the gene matches: 12.

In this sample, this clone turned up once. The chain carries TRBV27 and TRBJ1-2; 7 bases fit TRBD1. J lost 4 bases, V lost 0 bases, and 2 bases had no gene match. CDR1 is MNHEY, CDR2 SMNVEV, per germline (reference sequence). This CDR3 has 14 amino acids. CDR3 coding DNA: TGTGCCAGCAGTTTATCGCGGGACAGCTATGGCTACACCTTC. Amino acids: CASSLSRDSYGYTF.

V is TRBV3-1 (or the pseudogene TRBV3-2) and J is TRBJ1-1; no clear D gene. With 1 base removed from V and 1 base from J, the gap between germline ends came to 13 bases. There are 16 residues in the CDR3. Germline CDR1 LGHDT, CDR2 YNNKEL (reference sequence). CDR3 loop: CASSQVFRGANTEAFF. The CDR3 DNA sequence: TGTGCCAGCAGCCAAGTTTTCCGGGGAGCGAACACTGAAGCTTTCTTT.

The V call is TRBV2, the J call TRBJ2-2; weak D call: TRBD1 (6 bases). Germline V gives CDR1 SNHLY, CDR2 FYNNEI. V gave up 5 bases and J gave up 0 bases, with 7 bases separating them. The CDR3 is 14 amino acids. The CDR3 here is CASSQGTNTGELFF. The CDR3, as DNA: TGTGCCAGCAGTCAGGGGACGAACACCGGGGAGCTGTTTTTT.

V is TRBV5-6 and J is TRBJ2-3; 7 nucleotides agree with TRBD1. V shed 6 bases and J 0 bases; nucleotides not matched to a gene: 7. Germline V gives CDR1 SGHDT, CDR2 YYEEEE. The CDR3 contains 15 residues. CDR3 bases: TGTGCCAGCACTCGACAGGGACCTAGCACAGATACGCAGTATTTT. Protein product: CASTRQGPSTDTQYF.

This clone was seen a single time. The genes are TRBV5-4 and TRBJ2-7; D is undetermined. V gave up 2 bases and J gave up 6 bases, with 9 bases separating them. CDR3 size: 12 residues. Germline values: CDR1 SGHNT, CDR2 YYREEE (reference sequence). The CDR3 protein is CASSFSLGEQYF. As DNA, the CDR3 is TGTGCCAGCAGCTTCTCCCTCGGCGAGCAGTACTTC. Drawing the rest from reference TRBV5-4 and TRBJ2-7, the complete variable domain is ETGVTQSPTHLIKTRGQQVTLRCSSQSGHNTVSWYQQALGQGPQFIFQYYREEENGRGNFPPRFSGLQFPNYSSELNVNALELDDSALYLCASSFSLGEQYFGPGTRLTVT.